The next 18 T cell receptor beta chains were all read from a single sample in a study of technical replicates of blood from a few donors. The assay was immunoSEQ multiplex PCR, and TCRdb's table has in-frame clones only and misses some. Seen here are around 76,000 clones, 80% to 95% observed once, and the top ten hold 0.25% to 0.35%. The specimen sequenced was T cells isolated from PBMCs. These receptors all come from a human donor in good health.

V is TRBV5-1 and J is TRBJ2-2; weak D call: TRBD2 (5 bases). Germline V lookup: CDR1 SGHRS, CDR2 YFSETQ. V dropped 5 bases and J dropped 1 base, with 9 bases sitting between them. The CDR3 sequence is 14 residues long. CDR3 in amino acids: CASSPRGNTGELFF. The CDR3 DNA reads as TGCGCCAGCAGTCCTCGGGGGAACACCGGGGAGCTGTTTTTT.

V usage is TRBV21-1 and J usage is TRBJ2-7; the DNA was not used to check the table's D call, TRBD2. TRBV21-1 is flagged as a pseudogene. The CDR3 length is 22 residues. CDR3 protein: CASLNYIRRGNKSGRRSYEQYF. The DNA for the CDR3 is TGTGCCAGCCTAAATTACATCCGAAGGGGGAACAAGAGCGGGAGAAGGTCCTACGAGCAGTACTTC.

V gene TRBV11-3 combines with J gene TRBJ2-5, with TRBD1 matching 8 bases. In germline, CDR1 is SGHNT, CDR2 YENEEA. Trimming removed 0 bases from V and 5 bases from J; junction bases left unmatched: 5. This CDR3 is built from 15 residues. The CDR3 here is CASSLDRGHGETQYF. The CDR3 coding sequence is TGTGCCAGCAGCTTAGACAGGGGGCATGGGGAGACCCAGTACTTC.

V is TRBV6-1 and J is TRBJ2-5; D is uncertain. The CDR3 loop spans 14 amino acids. V was pared by 7 bases and J by 4 bases, with 16 bases between. Germline CDR1 MNHNS, CDR2 SASEGT. The CDR3 reads CASTRSYSIETQYF. CDR3 coding DNA: TGTGCCAGCACAAGAAGCTACAGCATAGAGACCCAGTACTTC.

The CDR3 sequence is CASSSPTSGAGYNEQFF. In nucleotides, the CDR3 is TGTGCCAGCAGTTCGCCGACTAGCGGGGCTGGGTACAATGAGCAGTTCTTC. The gene calls are TRBV27 and TRBJ2-1; 11 bases fit TRBD2. V shed 4 bases and J 4 bases; nucleotides not matched to a gene: 9. Germline lookup yields CDR1 MNHEY and CDR2 SMNVEV (reference sequence). The CDR3 has 17 amino acids.

The DNA of the CDR3 is TGTGCCAGCAGCCCGGGATCGTTCATCGCCTACGAGCAGTACTTC. Amino acids: CASSPGSFIAYEQYF. The chain links TRBV6-1 to TRBJ2-7; D is perhaps TRBD2 (5 bases). Trimming pared 6 bases from V and 2 bases from J, leaving 17 bases between. Germline values: CDR1 MNHNS, CDR2 SASEGT. There are 15 residues in the CDR3.

The rearrangement uses TRBV5-4 and TRBJ1-2; 9 bases align to TRBD1. CDR3 length: 16 amino acids. From germline, CDR1 is SGHNT and CDR2 YYREEE (reference sequence). After removal of 4 bases from V and 6 bases from J, the junction contained 13 bases not matched to a gene. This CDR3 reads CASSPSRGQGINGYTF. CDR3 in DNA: TGTGCCAGCAGCCCGTCCCGGGGACAGGGTATTAATGGCTACACCTTC.

The rearrangement joins TRBV6-1 to TRBJ2-7; 11 positions match TRBD1. V gave up 4 bases and J gave up 5 bases; unmatched junction bases: 7. The CDR3 runs to 15 residues. CDR1 and CDR2 (germline): MNHNS, SASEGT. This chain's CDR3 is CASSGGTGGYHEQYF. CDR3 bases: TGTGCCAGCAGTGGGGGGACAGGGGGATACCACGAGCAGTACTTC.

The chain employs TRBV30 and TRBJ1-5; D is ambiguous. V was shortened by 0 bases and J by 2 bases, with 17 bases between the two germline ends. Germline assignment: CDR1 GTSNPN and CDR2 SVGIG (reference sequence). The CDR3 is made up of 17 amino acids. The CDR3 sequence is CAWSVNPPGIGNQPQHF. CDR3 nucleotide sequence: TGTGCCTGGAGTGTAAATCCGCCCGGGATCGGCAATCAGCCCCAGCATTTT.

CDR3 amino acids: CASRGGVGRLNTEAFF. The CDR3 nucleotides read TGTGCCAGCAGAGGGGGTGTGGGCAGGCTGAACACTGAAGCTTTCTTT. The rearrangement uses TRBV13 and TRBJ1-1; a possible D gene is TRBD1 (6 bases). The CDR3 has 16 amino acids. Germline V gene data show CDR1 as PRHDT and CDR2 as FYEKMQ (reference sequence). Between the trimmed V and J ends, which lost 6 bases and 0 bases, there was a span of 17 bases.

The V and J genes are TRBV19 and TRBJ1-2; the match to TRBD1 covers 7 bases. From germline, CDR1 is LNHDA and CDR2 SQIVND (reference sequence). The trim removed 6 bases at V and 6 bases at J, leaving 7 bases unmatched. The CDR3 has 13 amino acids. The CDR3 here is CASRYQGENGYTF. CDR3 bases: TGTGCCAGTAGGTACCAGGGGGAGAATGGCTACACCTTC. Looking up the rest from reference TRBV19 and TRBJ1-2 gives the full variable domain: DGGITQSPKYLFRKEGQNVTLSCEQNLNHDAMYWYRQDPGQGLRLIYYSQIVNDFQKGDIAEGYSVSREKKESFPLTVTSAQKNPTAFYLCASRYQGENGYTFGSGTRLTVV.

This chain links TRBV9 with TRBJ1-2; D not certain. V shed 0 bases and J shed 3 bases, with 12 bases lying between them. Germline loops: CDR1 SGDLS, CDR2 YYNGEE. The length of the CDR3 is 15 residues. This CDR3 is CASSVVTAQHYGYTF. The CDR3 coding sequence is TGTGCCAGCAGCGTAGTTACCGCACAGCACTATGGCTACACCTTC.

The chain links TRBV28 to TRBJ2-5; 12 bases agree with TRBD2. The V gene's germline CDR1 is MDHEN and CDR2 SYDVKM. This CDR3 contains 13 residues. Unmatched junction bases numbered 1, after V lost 6 bases and J lost 5 bases. CDR3 in amino acids: CASSLAGGETQYF. The CDR3 bases are TGTGCCAGCAGCCTAGCGGGAGGGGAGACCCAGTACTTC.

J is TRBJ2-7 and V is TRBV5-1; TRBD1 matches 7 bases. The CDR3 runs to 14 residues. Germline values: CDR1 SGHRS, CDR2 YFSETQ. Unmatched junction bases numbered 6, after V lost 3 bases and J lost 3 bases. CDR3 nucleotide sequence: TGCGCCAGCAGCTACCAGGGGGTAGGCTACGAGCAGTACTTC. Protein: CASSYQGVGYEQYF.

This chain uses TRBV4-1 with TRBJ1-2; a possible D gene is TRBD1 (5 bases). Between the trimmed V and J ends, which lost 1 base and 8 bases, there was a span of 20 bases. The CDR3 is 16 amino acids. The germline V gene encodes CDR1 MGHRA and CDR2 YSYEKL. CDR3 amino acids: CASSQAVKGRISGYTF. The CDR3, as DNA: TGCGCCAGCAGCCAAGCTGTGAAGGGGCGGATTAGCGGCTACACCTTC.

This clone was seen only once. The V and J genes are TRBV9 and TRBJ2-1, with D perhaps TRBD2 (6 bases). Germline V gives CDR1 SGDLS, CDR2 YYNGEE. Trimming cost V 0 bases and J 13 bases, with 17 bases left between them. The CDR3 sequence is 14 residues long. CDR3 sequence reads: CASSVEENGTPQFF. DNA for the CDR3: TGTGCCAGCAGCGTAGAGGAGAACGGGACTCCCCAGTTCTTC.

This clone has more than one count but fewer than ten. The chain couples TRBV25-1 to TRBJ1-5; tentative D call: TRBD1 (6 bases). Germline V gene sequence: CDR1 MGHDK, CDR2 SYGVNS. There are 14 residues in the CDR3. V was cut by 1 base and J by 2 bases, with 6 bases left in between. CDR3 DNA sequence: TGTGCCAGCAGTGAATCAGGGGGCAATCAGCCCCAGCATTTT. The encoded protein is CASSESGGNQPQHF.

The rearrangement joins TRBV7-3 to TRBJ2-2, with 15 bases that match TRBD2. The CDR3 covers 17 residues. The germline V gene has CDR1 SGHTA and CDR2 FQGTGA. The J segment lost 4 bases and the V segment lost 5 bases, leaving 5 bases of the junction unmatched. The CDR3 region is CASSPGLAGGFTGELFF. CDR3 in DNA: TGTGCCAGCAGCCCCGGACTAGCGGGGGGGTTCACCGGGGAGCTGTTTTTT.